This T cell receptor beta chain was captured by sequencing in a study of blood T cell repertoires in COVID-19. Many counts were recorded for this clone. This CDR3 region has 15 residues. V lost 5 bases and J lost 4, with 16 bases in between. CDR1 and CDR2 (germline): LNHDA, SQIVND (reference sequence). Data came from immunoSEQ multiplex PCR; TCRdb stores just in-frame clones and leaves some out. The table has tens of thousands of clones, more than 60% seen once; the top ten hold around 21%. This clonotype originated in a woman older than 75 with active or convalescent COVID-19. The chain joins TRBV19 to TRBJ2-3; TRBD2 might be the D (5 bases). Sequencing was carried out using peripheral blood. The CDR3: CASSPEDSKPDTQYF. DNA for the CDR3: TGTGCCAGTAGTCCGGAGGACTCGAAACCAGATACGCAGTATTTT.